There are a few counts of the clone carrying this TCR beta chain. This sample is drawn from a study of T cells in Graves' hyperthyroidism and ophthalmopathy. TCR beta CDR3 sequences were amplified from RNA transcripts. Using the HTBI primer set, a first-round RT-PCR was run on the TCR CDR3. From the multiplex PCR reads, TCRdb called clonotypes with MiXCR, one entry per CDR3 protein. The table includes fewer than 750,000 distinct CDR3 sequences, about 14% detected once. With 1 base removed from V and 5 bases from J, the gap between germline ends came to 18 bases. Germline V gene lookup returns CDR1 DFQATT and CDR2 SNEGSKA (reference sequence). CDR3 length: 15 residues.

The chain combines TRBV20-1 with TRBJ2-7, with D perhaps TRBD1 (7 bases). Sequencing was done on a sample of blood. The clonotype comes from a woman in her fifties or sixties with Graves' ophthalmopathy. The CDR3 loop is CSARGPGGPGDEQYF. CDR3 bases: TGCAGTGCTAGAGGTCCAGGGGGGCCCGGCGACGAGCAGTACTTC.